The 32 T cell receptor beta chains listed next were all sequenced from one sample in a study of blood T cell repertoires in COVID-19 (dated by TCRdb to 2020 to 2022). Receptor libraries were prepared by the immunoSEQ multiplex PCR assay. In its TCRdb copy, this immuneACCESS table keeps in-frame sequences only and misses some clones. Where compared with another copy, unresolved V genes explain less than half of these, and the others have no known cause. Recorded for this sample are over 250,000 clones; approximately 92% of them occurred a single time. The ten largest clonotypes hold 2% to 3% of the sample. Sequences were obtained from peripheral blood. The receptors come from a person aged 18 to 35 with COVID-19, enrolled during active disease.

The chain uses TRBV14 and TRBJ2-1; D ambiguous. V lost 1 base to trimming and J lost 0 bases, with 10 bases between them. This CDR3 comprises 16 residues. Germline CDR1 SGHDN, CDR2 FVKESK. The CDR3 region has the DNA TGTGCCAGCAGCCAAGGGTCCACAATCTCCTACAATGAGCAGTTCTTC. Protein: CASSQGSTISYNEQFF.

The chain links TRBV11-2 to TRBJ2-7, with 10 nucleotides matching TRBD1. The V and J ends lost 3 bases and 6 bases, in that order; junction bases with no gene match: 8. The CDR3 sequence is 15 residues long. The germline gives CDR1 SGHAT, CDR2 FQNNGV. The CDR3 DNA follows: TGTGCCAGCAGCTTGGGACAGGGGTTAACGGGCGAGCAGTACTTC. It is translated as CASSLGQGLTGEQYF.

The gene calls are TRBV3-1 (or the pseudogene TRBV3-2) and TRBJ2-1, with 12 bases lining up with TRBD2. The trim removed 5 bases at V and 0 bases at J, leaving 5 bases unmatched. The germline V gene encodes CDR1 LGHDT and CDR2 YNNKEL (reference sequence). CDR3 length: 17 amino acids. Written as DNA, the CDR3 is TGTGCCAGCAGCTACAGACTAGCGGGAGCCTCCTACAATGAGCAGTTCTTC. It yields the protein CASSYRLAGASYNEQFF.

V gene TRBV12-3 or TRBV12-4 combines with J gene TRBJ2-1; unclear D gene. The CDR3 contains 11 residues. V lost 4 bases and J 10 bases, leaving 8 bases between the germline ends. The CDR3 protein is CASSWNREQFF. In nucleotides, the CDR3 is TGTGCCAGCAGTTGGAACAGAGAGCAGTTCTTC.

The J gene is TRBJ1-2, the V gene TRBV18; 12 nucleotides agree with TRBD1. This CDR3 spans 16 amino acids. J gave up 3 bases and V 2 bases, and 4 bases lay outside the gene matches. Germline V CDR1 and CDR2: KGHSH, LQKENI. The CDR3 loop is CASSPLGQGADYGYTF. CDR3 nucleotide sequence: TGTGCCAGCTCACCATTGGGACAGGGGGCTGACTATGGCTACACCTTC.

Here the CDR3 DNA reads TGCAGCGTTGAGGCTAGCGGGGCCTCTCACTACGAGCAGTACTTC. Its translation is CSVEASGASHYEQYF. The chain uses TRBV29-1 and TRBJ2-7, with 9 bases fitting TRBD2. V was pared by 3 bases and J by 3 bases, with 9 bases of the junction left unmatched. The germline CDR1 and CDR2 sequences are SQVTM and ANQGSEA. The CDR3 runs 15 residues.

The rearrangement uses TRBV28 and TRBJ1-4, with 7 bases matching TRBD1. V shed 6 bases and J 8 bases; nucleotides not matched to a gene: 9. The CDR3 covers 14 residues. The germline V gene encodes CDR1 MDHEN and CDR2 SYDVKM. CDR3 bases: TGTGCCAGCAGCCCAGGGACAGTGCGGGAAAAACTGTTTTTT. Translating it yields CASSPGTVREKLFF.

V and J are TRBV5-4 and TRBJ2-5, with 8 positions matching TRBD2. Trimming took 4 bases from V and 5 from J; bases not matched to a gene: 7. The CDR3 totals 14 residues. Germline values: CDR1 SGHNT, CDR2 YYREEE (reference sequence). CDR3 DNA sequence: TGTGCCAGCAGCCCGGGACTAGTTGCGGAGACCCAGTACTTC. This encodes CASSPGLVAETQYF.

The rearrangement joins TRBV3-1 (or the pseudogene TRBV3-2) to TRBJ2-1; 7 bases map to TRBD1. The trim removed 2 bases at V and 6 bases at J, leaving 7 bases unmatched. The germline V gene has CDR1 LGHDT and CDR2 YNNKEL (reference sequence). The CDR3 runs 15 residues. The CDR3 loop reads CASSQTTGQGNEQFF. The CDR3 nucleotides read TGTGCCAGCAGCCAAACGACAGGGCAGGGCAATGAGCAGTTCTTC.

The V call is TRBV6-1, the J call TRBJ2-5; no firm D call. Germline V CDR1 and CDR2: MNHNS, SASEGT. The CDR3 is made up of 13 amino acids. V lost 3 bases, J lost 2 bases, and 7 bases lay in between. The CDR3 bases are TGTGCCAGCAGTGAGTGGCAGCAAGAGACCCAGTACTTC. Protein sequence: CASSEWQQETQYF.

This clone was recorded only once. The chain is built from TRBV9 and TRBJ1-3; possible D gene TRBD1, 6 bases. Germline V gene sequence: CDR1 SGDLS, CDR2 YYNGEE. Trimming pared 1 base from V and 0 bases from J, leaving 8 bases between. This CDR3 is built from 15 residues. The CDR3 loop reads CASSVQDSSGNTIYF. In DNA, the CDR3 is TGTGCCAGCAGCGTACAGGACAGCTCTGGAAACACCATATATTTT. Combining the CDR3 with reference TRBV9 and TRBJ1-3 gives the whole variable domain DSGVTQTPKHLITATGQRVTLRCSPRSGDLSVYWYQQSLDQGLQFLIQYYNGEERAKGNILERFSAQQFPDLHSELNLSSLELGDSALYFCASSVQDSSGNTIYFGEGSWLTVV.

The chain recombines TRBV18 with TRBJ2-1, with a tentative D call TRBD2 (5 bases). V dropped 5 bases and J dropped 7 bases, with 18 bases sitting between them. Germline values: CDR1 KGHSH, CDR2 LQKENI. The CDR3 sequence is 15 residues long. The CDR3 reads CASSGLMGVGNEQFF. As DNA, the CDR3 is TGTGCCAGCTCAGGTCTCATGGGAGTGGGGAATGAGCAGTTCTTC.

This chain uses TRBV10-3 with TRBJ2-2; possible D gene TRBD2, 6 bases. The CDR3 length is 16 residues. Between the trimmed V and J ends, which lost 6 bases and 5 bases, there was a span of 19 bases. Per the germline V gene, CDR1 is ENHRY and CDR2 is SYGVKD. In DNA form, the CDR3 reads TGTGCCATCAGCCCTGCTGGCCTAGCGACAACCGGGGAGCTGTTTTTT. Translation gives CAISPAGLATTGELFF.

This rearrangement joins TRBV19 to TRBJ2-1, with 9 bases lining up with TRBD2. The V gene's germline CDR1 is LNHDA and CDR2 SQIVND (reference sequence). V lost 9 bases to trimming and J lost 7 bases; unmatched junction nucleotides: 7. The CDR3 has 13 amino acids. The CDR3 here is CASQGLAANEQFF. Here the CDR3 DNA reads TGTGCCAGCCAGGGACTAGCTGCAAATGAGCAGTTCTTC. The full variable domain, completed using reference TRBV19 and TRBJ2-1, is DGGITQSPKYLFRKEGQNVTLSCEQNLNHDAMYWYRQDPGQGLRLIYYSQIVNDFQKGDIAEGYSVSREKKESFPLTVTSAQKNPTAFYLCASQGLAANEQFFGPGTRLTVL.

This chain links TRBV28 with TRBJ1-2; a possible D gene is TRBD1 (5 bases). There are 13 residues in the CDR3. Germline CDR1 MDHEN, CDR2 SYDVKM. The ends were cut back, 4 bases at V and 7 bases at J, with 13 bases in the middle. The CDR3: CASSSSQGIGYTF. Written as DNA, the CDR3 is TGTGCCAGCAGTTCGTCTCAGGGCATTGGCTACACCTTC.

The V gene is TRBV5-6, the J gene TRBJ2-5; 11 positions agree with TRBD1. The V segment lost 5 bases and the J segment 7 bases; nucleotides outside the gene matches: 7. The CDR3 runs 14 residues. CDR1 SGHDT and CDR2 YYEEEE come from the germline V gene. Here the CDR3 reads CASSFGQGAGTQYF. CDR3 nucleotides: TGTGCCAGCAGTTTCGGACAGGGGGCGGGGACCCAGTACTTC. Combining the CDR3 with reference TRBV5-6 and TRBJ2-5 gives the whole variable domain DAGVTQSPTHLIKTRGQQVTLRCSPKSGHDTVSWYQQALGQGPQFIFQYYEEEERQRGNFPDRFSGHQFPNYSSELNVNALLLGDSALYLCASSFGQGAGTQYFGPGTRLLVL.

The DNA for the CDR3 is TGCAGTGCTAGTTACGGGACCTACGAGCAGTACTTC. It is translated as CSASYGTYEQYF. This chain connects TRBV20-1 to TRBJ2-7; D might be TRBD2 (5 bases). Germline CDR1 reads DFQATT; CDR2 reads SNEGSKA (reference sequence). The CDR3 consists of 12 residues. V shed 3 bases and J shed 2 bases, with 8 bases lying between them.

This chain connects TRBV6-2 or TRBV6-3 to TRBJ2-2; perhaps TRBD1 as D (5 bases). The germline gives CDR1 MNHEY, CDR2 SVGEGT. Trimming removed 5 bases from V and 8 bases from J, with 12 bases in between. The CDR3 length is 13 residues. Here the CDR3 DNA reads TGTGCCAGCAGTGACCAGGGTCTAGGGGAGCTGTTTTTT. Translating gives CASSDQGLGELFF.

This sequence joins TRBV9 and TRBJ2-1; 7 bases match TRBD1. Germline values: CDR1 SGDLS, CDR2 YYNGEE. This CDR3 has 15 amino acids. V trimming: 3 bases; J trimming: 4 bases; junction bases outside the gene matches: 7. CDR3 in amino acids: CASSDRDRFYNEQFF. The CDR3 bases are TGTGCCAGCAGCGACCGGGACAGATTTTACAATGAGCAGTTCTTC. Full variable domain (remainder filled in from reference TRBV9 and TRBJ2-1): DSGVTQTPKHLITATGQRVTLRCSPRSGDLSVYWYQQSLDQGLQFLIQYYNGEERAKGNILERFSAQQFPDLHSELNLSSLELGDSALYFCASSDRDRFYNEQFFGPGTRLTVL.

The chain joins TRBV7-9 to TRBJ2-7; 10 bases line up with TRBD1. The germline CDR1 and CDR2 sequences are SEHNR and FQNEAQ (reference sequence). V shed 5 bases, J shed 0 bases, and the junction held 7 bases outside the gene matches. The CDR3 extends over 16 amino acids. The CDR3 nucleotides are TGTGCCAGCAGCCCCGGGACAGGGGAGGCCTCCTACGAGCAGTACTTC. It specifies CASSPGTGEASYEQYF.

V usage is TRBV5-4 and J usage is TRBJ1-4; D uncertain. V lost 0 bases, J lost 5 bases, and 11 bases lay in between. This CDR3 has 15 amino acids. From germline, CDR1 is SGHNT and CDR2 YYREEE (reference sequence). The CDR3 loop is CASSLDQDRNEKLFF. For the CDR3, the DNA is TGTGCCAGCAGCTTGGACCAGGATAGGAATGAAAAACTGTTTTTT.

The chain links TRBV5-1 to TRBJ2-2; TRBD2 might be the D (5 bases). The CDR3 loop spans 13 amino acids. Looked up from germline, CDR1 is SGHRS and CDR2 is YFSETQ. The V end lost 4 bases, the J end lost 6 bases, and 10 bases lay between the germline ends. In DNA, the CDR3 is TGCGCCAGCAGCGGGAGCCCGGCCGGGGAGCTGTTTTTT. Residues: CASSGSPAGELFF.

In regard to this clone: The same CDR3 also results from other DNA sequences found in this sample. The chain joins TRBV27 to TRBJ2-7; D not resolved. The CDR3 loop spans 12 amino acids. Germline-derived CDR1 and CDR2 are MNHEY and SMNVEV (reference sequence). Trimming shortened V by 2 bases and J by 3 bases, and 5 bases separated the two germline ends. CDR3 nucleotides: TGTGCCAGCAGTTTAACTGGCTACGAGCAGTACTTC. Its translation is CASSLTGYEQYF.

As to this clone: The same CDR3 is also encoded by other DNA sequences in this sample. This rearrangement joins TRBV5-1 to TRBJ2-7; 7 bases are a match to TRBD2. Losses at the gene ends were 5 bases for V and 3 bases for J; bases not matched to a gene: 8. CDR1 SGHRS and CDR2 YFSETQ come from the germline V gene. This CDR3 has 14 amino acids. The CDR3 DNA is TGCGCCAGCAGTACCTCCGCGGGGGTCTACGAGCAGTACTTC. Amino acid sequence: CASSTSAGVYEQYF.

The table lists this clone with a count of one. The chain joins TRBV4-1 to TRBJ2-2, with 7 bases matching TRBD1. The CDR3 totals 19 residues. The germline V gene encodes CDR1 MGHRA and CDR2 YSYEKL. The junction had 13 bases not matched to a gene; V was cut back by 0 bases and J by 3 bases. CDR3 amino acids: CASSQDRWGPGQYTGELFF. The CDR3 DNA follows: TGCGCCAGCAGCCAAGATAGGTGGGGGCCGGGACAGTACACCGGGGAGCTGTTTTTT.

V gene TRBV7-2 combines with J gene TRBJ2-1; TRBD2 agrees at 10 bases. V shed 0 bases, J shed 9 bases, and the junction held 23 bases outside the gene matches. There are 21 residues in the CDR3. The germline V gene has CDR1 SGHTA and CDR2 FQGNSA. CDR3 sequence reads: CASSLALLRRSGRATLIEQFF. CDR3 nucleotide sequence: TGTGCCAGCAGCTTAGCGCTTCTTAGGAGAAGCGGGAGGGCCACTCTGATTGAGCAGTTCTTC.

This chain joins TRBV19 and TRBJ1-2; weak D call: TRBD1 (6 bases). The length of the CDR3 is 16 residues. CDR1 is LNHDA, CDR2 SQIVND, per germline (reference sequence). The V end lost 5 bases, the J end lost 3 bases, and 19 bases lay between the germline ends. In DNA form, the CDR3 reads TGTGCCAGTAGTTTGACAGGTGTGGTTGGGGACTATGGCTACACCTTC. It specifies CASSLTGVVGDYGYTF.

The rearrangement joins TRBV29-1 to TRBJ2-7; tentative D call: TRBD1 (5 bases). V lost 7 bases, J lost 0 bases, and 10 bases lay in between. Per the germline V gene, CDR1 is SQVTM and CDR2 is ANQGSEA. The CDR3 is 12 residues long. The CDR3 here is CSAADSSYEQYF. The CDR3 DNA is TGCAGCGCCGCTGACAGCTCCTACGAGCAGTACTTC.

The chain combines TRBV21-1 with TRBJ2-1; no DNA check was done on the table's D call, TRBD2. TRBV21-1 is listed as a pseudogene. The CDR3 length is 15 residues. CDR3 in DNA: TGTGCCAGCAGCAAAGGCCGGACTCCTGGATACGGGCAGTTCTTC. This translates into CASSKGRTPGYGQFF.

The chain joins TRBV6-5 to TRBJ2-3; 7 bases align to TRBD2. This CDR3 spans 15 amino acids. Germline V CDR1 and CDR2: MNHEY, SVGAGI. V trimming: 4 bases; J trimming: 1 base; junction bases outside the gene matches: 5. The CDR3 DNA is TGTGCCAGCAGTTCCCGTGGGAGGGGCACAGATACGCAGTATTTT. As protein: CASSSRGRGTDTQYF.

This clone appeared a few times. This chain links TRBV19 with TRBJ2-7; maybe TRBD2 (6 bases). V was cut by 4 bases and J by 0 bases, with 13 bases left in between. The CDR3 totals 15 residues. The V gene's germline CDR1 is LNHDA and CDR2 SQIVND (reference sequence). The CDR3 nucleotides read TGTGCCAGTAGTAGGGGAGCGGGCTACTCCTACGAGCAGTACTTC. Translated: CASSRGAGYSYEQYF.

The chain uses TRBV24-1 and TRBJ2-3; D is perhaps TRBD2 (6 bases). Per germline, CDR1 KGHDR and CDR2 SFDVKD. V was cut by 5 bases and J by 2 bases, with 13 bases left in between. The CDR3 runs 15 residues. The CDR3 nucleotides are TGTGCCACCAGTGGCGGGACGGCAAACACAGATACGCAGTATTTT. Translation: CATSGGTANTDTQYF.